This T cell receptor (beta chain) derives from a study of CD8 T cells in ankylosing spondylitis. Points from the study as a whole: Seven to nine highly homologous variants made up a TCR beta motif, and this motif appeared characteristic of ankylosing spondylitis blood.

The V and J ends lost 5 bases and 8 bases, in that order; junction bases with no gene match: 12. CDR3 length: 16 amino acids. Worth noting for this clonotype: As yet, its antigen is unknown.

Making use of molecular barcodes, quantitative 5'-RACE generated TCR beta libraries. TCRdb re-derived calls from the 5' RACE reads in MiXCR, one entry per CDR3 protein. The sample has around 770,000 distinct CDR3 sequences; around 17% are singletons. Sequencing was done on a sample of blood, either unsorted or a sorted T cell fraction (not recorded which). The chain has TRBV12-3 or TRBV12-4 and TRBJ1-2; TRBD1 matches 12 bases. The receptor comes from a male donor with ankylosing spondylitis. For the CDR3, the DNA is TGTGCCAGCAGTCCTGTCGTGGGACAGGGGGCGAGGGGCTACACCTTC. Its protein product is CASSPVVGQGARGYTF.